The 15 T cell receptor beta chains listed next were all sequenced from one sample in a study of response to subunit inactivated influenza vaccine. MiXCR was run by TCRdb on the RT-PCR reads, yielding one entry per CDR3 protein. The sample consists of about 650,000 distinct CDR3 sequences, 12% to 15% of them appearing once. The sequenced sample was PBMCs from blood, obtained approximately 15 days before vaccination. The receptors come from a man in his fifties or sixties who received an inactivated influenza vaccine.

Written as DNA, the CDR3 is TGTGCCAGCAGCTTGGGACAGCATAATTCACCCCTCCACTTT. Residues: CASSLGQHNSPLHF. The rearrangement joins TRBV11-2 to TRBJ1-6, with TRBD1 identical over 7 bases. The V segment lost 3 bases and the J segment 5 bases; nucleotides outside the gene matches: 1. Germline loops: CDR1 SGHAT, CDR2 FQNNGV. CDR3 length: 14 amino acids.

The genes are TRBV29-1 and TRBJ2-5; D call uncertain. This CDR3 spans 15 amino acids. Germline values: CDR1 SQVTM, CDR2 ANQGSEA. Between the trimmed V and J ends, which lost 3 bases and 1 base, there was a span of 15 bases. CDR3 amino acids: CSVELTRISQETQYF. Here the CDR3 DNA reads TGCAGCGTTGAGCTCACGCGGATCTCCCAAGAGACCCAGTACTTC.

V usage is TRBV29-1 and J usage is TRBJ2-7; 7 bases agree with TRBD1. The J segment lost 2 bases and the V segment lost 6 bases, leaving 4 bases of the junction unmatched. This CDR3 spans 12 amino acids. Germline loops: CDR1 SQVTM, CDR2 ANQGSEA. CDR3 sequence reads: CSVRDRTYEQYF. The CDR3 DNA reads TGCAGCGTCAGGGACAGAACCTACGAGCAGTACTTC.

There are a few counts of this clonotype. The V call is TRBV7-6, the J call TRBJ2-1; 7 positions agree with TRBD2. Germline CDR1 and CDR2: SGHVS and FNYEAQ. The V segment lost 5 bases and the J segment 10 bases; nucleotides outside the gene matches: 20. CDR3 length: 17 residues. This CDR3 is CASSPNPGLPSTREQFF. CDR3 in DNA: TGTGCCAGCAGCCCAAATCCGGGACTACCCTCTACACGAGAGCAGTTCTTC.

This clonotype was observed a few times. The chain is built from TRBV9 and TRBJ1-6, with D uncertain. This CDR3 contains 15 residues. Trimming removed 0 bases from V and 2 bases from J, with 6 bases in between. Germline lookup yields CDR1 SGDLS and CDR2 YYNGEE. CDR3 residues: CASSVATAYNSPLHF. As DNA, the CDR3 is TGTGCCAGCAGCGTAGCTACAGCCTATAATTCACCCCTCCACTTT.

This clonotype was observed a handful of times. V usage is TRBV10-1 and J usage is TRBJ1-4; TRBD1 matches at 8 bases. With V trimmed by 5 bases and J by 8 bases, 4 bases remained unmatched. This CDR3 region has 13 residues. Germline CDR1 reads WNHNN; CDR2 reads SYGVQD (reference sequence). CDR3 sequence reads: CASSPTGEEKLFF. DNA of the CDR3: TGCGCCAGCAGTCCGACAGGGGAAGAAAAACTGTTTTTT.

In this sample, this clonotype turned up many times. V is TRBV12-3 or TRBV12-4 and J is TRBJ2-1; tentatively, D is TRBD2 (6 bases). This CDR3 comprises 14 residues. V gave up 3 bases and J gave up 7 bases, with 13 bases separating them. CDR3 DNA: TGTGCCAGCAGTTTGTGGGGGGAAGGGAATGAGCAGTTCTTC. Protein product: CASSLWGEGNEQFF.

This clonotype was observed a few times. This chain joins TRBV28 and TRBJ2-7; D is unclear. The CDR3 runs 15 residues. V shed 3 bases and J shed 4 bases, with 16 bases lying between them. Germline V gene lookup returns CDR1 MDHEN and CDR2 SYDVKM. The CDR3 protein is CASSFFSPASYEQYF. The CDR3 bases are TGTGCCAGCAGTTTTTTCAGTCCTGCTTCTTACGAGCAGTACTTC. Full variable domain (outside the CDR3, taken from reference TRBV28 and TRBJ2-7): DVKVTQSSRYLVKRTGEKVFLECVQDMDHENMFWYRQDPGLGLRLIYFSYDVKMKEKGDIPEGYSVSREKKERFSLILESASTNQTSMYLCASSFFSPASYEQYFGPGTRLTVT.

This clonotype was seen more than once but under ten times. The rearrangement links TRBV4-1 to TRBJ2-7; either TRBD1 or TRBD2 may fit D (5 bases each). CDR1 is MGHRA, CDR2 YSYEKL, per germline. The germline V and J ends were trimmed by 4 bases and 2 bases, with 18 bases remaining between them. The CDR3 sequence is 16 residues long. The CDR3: CASSPPGHLMPYEQYF. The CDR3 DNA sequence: TGCGCCAGCAGCCCCCCGGGGCACCTGATGCCCTACGAGCAGTACTTC.

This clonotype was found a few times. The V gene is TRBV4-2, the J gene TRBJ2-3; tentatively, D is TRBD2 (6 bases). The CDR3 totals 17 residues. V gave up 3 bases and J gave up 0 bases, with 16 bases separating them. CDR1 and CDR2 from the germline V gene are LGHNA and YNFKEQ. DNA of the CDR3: TGTGCCAGCAGCCAGTATCCCCGGGACTCCAGCACAGATACGCAGTATTTT. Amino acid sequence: CASSQYPRDSSTDTQYF.

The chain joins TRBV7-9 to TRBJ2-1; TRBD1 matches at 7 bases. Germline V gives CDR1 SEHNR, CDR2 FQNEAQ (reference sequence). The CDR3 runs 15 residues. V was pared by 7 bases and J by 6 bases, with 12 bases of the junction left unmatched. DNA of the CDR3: TGTGCCAGCACCCTTTCCGACAGGGTGGTCAATGAGCAGTTCTTC. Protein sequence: CASTLSDRVVNEQFF. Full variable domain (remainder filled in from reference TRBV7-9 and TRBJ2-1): DTGVSQNPRHKITKRGQNVTFRCDPISEHNRLYWYRQTLGQGPEFLTYFQNEAQLEKSRLLSDRFSAERPKGSFSTLEIQRTEQGDSAMYLCASTLSDRVVNEQFFGPGTRLTVL.

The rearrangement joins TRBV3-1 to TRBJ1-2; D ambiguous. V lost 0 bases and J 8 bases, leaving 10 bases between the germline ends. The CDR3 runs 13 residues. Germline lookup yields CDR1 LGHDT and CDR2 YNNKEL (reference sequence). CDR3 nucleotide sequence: TGTGCCAGCAGCCAAGAAGTCGCGGCGGGCTACACCTTC. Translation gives CASSQEVAAGYTF. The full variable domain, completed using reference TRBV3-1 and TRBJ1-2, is DTAVSQTPKYLVTQMGNDKSIKCEQNLGHDTMYWYKQDSKKFLKIMFSYNNKELIINETVPNRFSPKSPDKAHLNLHINSLELGDSAVYFCASSQEVAAGYTFGSGTRLTVV.

The CDR3 sequence is CATRGRAGRNEQFF. The CDR3 coding sequence is TGTGCCACCAGAGGGAGGGCCGGACGGAATGAGCAGTTCTTC. The chain has TRBV24-1 and TRBJ2-1, with 7 bases identical to TRBD2. V lost 7 bases, J lost 7 bases, and 9 bases stayed unmatched. The CDR3 spans 14 residues. In germline, CDR1 is KGHDR, CDR2 SFDVKD.

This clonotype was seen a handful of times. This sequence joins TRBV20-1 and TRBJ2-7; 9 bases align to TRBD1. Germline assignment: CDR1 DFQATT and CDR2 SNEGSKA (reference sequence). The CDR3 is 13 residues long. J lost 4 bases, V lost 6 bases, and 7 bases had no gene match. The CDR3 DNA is TGCAGTGCCGAACCGGGACAGGGTTACGAGCAGTACTTC. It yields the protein CSAEPGQGYEQYF.

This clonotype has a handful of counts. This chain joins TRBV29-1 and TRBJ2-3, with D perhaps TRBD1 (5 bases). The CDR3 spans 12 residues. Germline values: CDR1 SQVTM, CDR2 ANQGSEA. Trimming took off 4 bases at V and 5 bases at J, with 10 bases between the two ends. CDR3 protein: CSVVAGLDTQYF. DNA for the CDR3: TGCAGCGTTGTGGCAGGGTTAGATACGCAGTATTTT.